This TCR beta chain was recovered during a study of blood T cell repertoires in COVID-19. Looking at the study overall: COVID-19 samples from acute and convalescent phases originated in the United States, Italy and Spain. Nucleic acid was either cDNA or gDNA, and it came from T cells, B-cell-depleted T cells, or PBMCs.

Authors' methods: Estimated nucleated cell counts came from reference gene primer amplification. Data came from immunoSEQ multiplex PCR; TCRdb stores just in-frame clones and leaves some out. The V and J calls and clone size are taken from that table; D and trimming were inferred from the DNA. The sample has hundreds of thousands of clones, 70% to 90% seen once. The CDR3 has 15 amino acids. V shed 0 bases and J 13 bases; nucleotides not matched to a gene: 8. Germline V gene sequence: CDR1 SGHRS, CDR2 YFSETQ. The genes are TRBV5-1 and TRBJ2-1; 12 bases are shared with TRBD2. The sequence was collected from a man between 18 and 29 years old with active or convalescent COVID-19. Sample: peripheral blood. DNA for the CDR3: TGCGCCAGCAGCTTGGGACTAGCGGGAGTTCTAGTCCAGTTCTTC. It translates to CASSLGLAGVLVQFF.